A selection of T cell receptor beta chains follows, all from one sample in a study of blood T cell repertoires in COVID-19. Assay used: immunoSEQ multiplex PCR; TCRdb lists only in-frame clones, some missing. The table includes some 400,000 clones, 80% to 90% detected once. The material sequenced was PBMCs or T cells enriched from blood (not recorded which). Source of these receptors: a man aged 30-40 years who had recovered from COVID-19. The conserved cysteine and the conserved F or W are not part of the CDR3 here. The size entry is marked missing in some rows and otherwise reads once, few, many or a size class.

v_call: TRBV5-1; j_call: TRBJ2-7; clone_size: NA; cdr3_aa: ASSRAPVDYEQY
v_call: TRBV7-2; j_call: TRBJ2-1; clone_size: NA; cdr3_aa: ASSLSGVDEQF
v_call: TRBV15; j_call: TRBJ1-1; clone_size: NA; cdr3_aa: ATSRDRGGTEAF
v_call: TRBV18; j_call: TRBJ1-1; clone_size: NA; cdr3_aa: ASSPGRQNTEAF
v_call: TRBV15; j_call: TRBJ1-3; clone_size: NA; cdr3_aa: ATSRDTGSGNTIY
v_call: TRBV19; j_call: TRBJ1-4; clone_size: NA; cdr3_aa: ASNRDSRSAANEKLF
v_call: TRBV4-3; j_call: TRBJ2-3; clone_size: NA; cdr3_aa: ASSQVLAQDTQY
v_call: TRBV6-5; j_call: TRBJ1-1; clone_size: few; cdr3_aa: ASSRTHHTEAF
v_call: TRBV19; j_call: TRBJ1-2; clone_size: NA; cdr3_aa: ASSTWTGTTLGNYGYT
v_call: TRBV14; j_call: TRBJ1-2; clone_size: NA; cdr3_aa: ASSQVPGGVEGYT
v_call: TRBV5-4; j_call: TRBJ2-2; clone_size: NA; cdr3_aa: ASSSGGGSNTGELF
v_call: TRBV10-3; j_call: TRBJ1-5; clone_size: NA; cdr3_aa: AISAGLGTDNQPQH
v_call: TRBV4-3; j_call: TRBJ1-4; clone_size: once; cdr3_aa: ASSPRDSNEKLF
v_call: TRBV2; j_call: TRBJ1-6; clone_size: NA; cdr3_aa: ASRMSSYNSPLH
v_call: TRBV6-5; j_call: TRBJ2-3; clone_size: NA; cdr3_aa: ASSYSGGRDTQY
v_call: TRBV15; j_call: TRBJ2-1; clone_size: NA; cdr3_aa: ATSRDRGEQF
v_call: TRBV10-3; j_call: TRBJ2-4; clone_size: NA; cdr3_aa: ATESGATDQNIQY
v_call: TRBV7-9; j_call: TRBJ1-4; clone_size: NA; cdr3_aa: ASSPPNRGLNEKLF
v_call: TRBV27; j_call: TRBJ2-3; clone_size: NA; cdr3_aa: ASSLLGLGSGTDTQY
v_call: TRBV11-2; j_call: TRBJ2-4; clone_size: NA; cdr3_aa: ASSQLPGMENIQY
v_call: TRBV9; j_call: TRBJ1-1; clone_size: NA; cdr3_aa: ASSVEIGAVEAF
v_call: TRBV2; j_call: TRBJ2-1; clone_size: NA; cdr3_aa: ASTTSGGVRNEQF
v_call: TRBV19; j_call: TRBJ2-1; clone_size: NA; cdr3_aa: ASSIYHQEGNEQF
v_call: TRBV10-1; j_call: TRBJ2-3; clone_size: NA; cdr3_aa: ASSEAGRPTDTQY
v_call: TRBV30; j_call: TRBJ2-1; clone_size: NA; cdr3_aa: AWSIGTGNEQF
v_call: TRBV11-2; j_call: TRBJ2-7; clone_size: NA; cdr3_aa: ASSLQGSSYEQY
v_call: TRBV11-2; j_call: TRBJ2-7; clone_size: NA; cdr3_aa: ASSPWTNYEQY
v_call: TRBV18; j_call: TRBJ1-5; clone_size: NA; cdr3_aa: ASSRAGGNQPQH
v_call: TRBV7-2; j_call: TRBJ1-3; clone_size: NA; cdr3_aa: ASSFRVSGNTIY
v_call: TRBV6-5; j_call: TRBJ1-3; clone_size: NA; cdr3_aa: ASRYQSGVGNTIY
v_call: TRBV7-8; j_call: TRBJ2-5; clone_size: NA; cdr3_aa: ASSRRLAGIQETQY
v_call: TRBV6-4; j_call: TRBJ2-2; clone_size: NA; cdr3_aa: ASSARERQVSGELF
v_call: TRBV6-5; j_call: TRBJ1-1; clone_size: NA; cdr3_aa: ASSYSGQSMNTEAF
v_call: TRBV5-1; j_call: TRBJ2-2; clone_size: NA; cdr3_aa: ASSLPSGGFLTGELF
v_call: TRBV6-6; j_call: TRBJ2-5; clone_size: few; cdr3_aa: ASSYQGAAQY
v_call: TRBV24-1; j_call: TRBJ1-1; clone_size: few; cdr3_aa: ATRVGGQANTEAF
v_call: TRBV5-5; j_call: TRBJ2-1; clone_size: NA; cdr3_aa: ASSQGFDEQF
v_call: TRBV20-1; j_call: TRBJ1-2; clone_size: NA; cdr3_aa: SARTNYGYT
v_call: TRBV7-8; j_call: TRBJ1-5; clone_size: NA; cdr3_aa: ASSHDPPGGPQH
v_call: TRBV19; j_call: TRBJ1-5; clone_size: NA; cdr3_aa: ASSNEYRDYNQPQH
v_call: TRBV5-1; j_call: TRBJ2-5; clone_size: once; cdr3_aa: ASRGSGGYQETQY
v_call: TRBV2; j_call: TRBJ2-1; clone_size: NA; cdr3_aa: ASSYDRGLGNEQF
v_call: TRBV3-1/TRBV3-2; j_call: TRBJ1-2; clone_size: NA; cdr3_aa: ASSQSGGLGYT
v_call: TRBV9; j_call: TRBJ1-4; clone_size: NA; cdr3_aa: ASSVSLREGEKLF
v_call: TRBV14; j_call: TRBJ2-3; clone_size: NA; cdr3_aa: ASSQGASGSTDTQY
v_call: TRBV5-1; j_call: TRBJ1-6; clone_size: NA; cdr3_aa: ASSYTVENSPLH
v_call: TRBV7-8; j_call: TRBJ1-2; clone_size: NA; cdr3_aa: ASSRDRGHGYT
v_call: TRBV20-1; j_call: TRBJ2-5; clone_size: few; cdr3_aa: SARDQGDQY
v_call: TRBV4-1; j_call: TRBJ1-1; clone_size: NA; cdr3_aa: ASSQHGQGAWDTEAF
v_call: TRBV5-1; j_call: TRBJ2-5; clone_size: once; cdr3_aa: ASSQQGAQRETQY
v_call: TRBV7-8; j_call: TRBJ2-1; clone_size: NA; cdr3_aa: ASSLVTSGNEQF
v_call: TRBV6-5; j_call: TRBJ1-1; clone_size: NA; cdr3_aa: ASSSTLGNTEAF
v_call: TRBV11-2; j_call: TRBJ1-3; clone_size: NA; cdr3_aa: ASSLMMSGNTIY